This TCR beta chain was observed in a study of tissue T cells after allogeneic stem cell transplantation. Study-wide background: Where cell numbers permitted, CD3+ T cells were sorted from preserved blood and marrow.

Profiled with immunoSEQ multiplex PCR; TCRdb holds only in-frame clones, not every one. Seen here are about 6,000 clones, over 60% observed once, and the top ten hold roughly 6%. The CDR3 is 16 residues long. Germline values: CDR1 SGHTA, CDR2 FQGNSA. J was trimmed by 3 bases and V by 4 bases; bases with no gene match: 11. In regard to this clone: What it binds is not known.

Study-level results: In patients and mice, blood and spleen missed much of tissue repertoire. This small cohort was clinically heterogeneous, and sampling depth was a limitation.

The input for sequencing was blood, taken before transplantation. V gene TRBV7-2 combines with J gene TRBJ1-2; 7 bases line up with TRBD1. The receptor was isolated from a man between 40 and 70 years old who later had graft-versus-host disease after an allogeneic stem cell transplant. The CDR3 region has the DNA TGTGCCAGCAGCTCCAAGAGGGACAGTTTTTACTATGGCTACACCTTC. Translated, it gives CASSSKRDSFYYGYTF.